These 19 T cell receptor beta chains share one sample of origin, sequenced in a study of blood T cell repertoires in COVID-19. Measured with immunoSEQ multiplex PCR; TCRdb has only the in-frame clones, and not every one. Of 50,000 or so clones in the sample, roughly nine tenths were seen once. Input material: peripheral blood. All receptors come from a man between 65 and 80 years old with active COVID-19.

The chain recombines TRBV12-3 or TRBV12-4 with TRBJ1-2, with 8 bases fitting TRBD1. This CDR3 spans 13 amino acids. V dropped 6 bases and J dropped 3; count of bases not matched to a gene: 3. The CDR3 coding sequence is TGTGCCAGCAGCCCGACAGGGGACTATGGCTACACCTTC. Amino acid sequence: CASSPTGDYGYTF.

This chain connects TRBV21-1 to TRBJ1-3. TRBV21-1 is classified as a pseudogene. The CDR3 loop spans 16 amino acids. The CDR3 is CASSNEATQRGNTIYF. The CDR3 bases are TGTGCCAGCAGCAATGAGGCAACGCAGCGCGGAAACACCATATATTTT.

This chain joins TRBV19 and TRBJ1-2; TRBD1 matches at 7 bases. This CDR3 has 16 residues. V was clipped by 6 bases and J by 2 bases; unmatched bases: 12. Germline CDR1 LNHDA, CDR2 SQIVND (reference sequence). This CDR3 reads CASSPTGSHRNYGYTF. In DNA form, the CDR3 reads TGTGCCAGTAGCCCGACAGGGTCCCATCGCAACTATGGCTACACCTTC.

J is TRBJ2-2 and V is TRBV13; D is perhaps TRBD2 (7 bases). The V end was cut by 5 bases, the J end by 7 bases, with 17 bases between. The germline gives CDR1 PRHDT, CDR2 FYEKMQ (reference sequence). The CDR3 is 15 amino acids. The CDR3 sequence is CASSRLGGGLGELFF. For the CDR3, the DNA is TGTGCCAGCAGCCGCCTGGGGGGGGGCCTCGGGGAGCTGTTTTTT.

The rearrangement uses TRBV19 and TRBJ2-2, with D perhaps TRBD2 (6 bases). Germline CDR1 LNHDA, CDR2 SQIVND (reference sequence). This CDR3 spans 15 amino acids. Deletions cut 5 bases from V and 4 bases from J, with 14 bases between. The CDR3 DNA is TGTGCCAGTAGTTCCTGGGGGGTGAGCACCGGGGAGCTGTTTTTT. Its translation is CASSSWGVSTGELFF.

The chain employs TRBV4-2 and TRBJ2-7, with D unresolved. The length of the CDR3 is 13 residues. Germline CDR1 reads LGHNA; CDR2 reads YNFKEQ. V lost 3 bases, J lost 3 bases, and 9 bases lay in between. The CDR3 here is CASSQRLNYEQYF. The CDR3, as DNA: TGTGCCAGCAGCCAGCGCTTAAACTACGAGCAGTACTTC.

This clone was seen just once. The chain links TRBV7-9 to TRBJ2-1, with 11 bases fitting TRBD1. Germline lookup yields CDR1 SEHNR and CDR2 FQNEAQ (reference sequence). The junction had 5 bases not matched to a gene; V was cut back by 3 bases and J by 1 base. The CDR3 length is 17 residues. Here the CDR3 DNA reads TGTGCCAGCAGCTTTGGGACAGGGGGATTGTCCTACAATGAGCAGTTCTTC. It encodes CASSFGTGGLSYNEQFF.

The chain uses TRBV10-3 and TRBJ2-7; D unclear. Germline CDR1 reads ENHRY; CDR2 reads SYGVKD. The V end lost 10 bases, the J end lost 4 bases, and 17 bases lay between the germline ends. There are 13 residues in the CDR3. CDR3 loop: CATSRYAEYEQYF. DNA for the CDR3: TGTGCCACCAGCAGATACGCGGAGTACGAGCAGTACTTC.

J is TRBJ2-5 and V is TRBV23-1; TRBD1 might be the D (5 bases). TRBV23-1 is sorted into the ORF group, with uncertain function. The CDR3 extends over 16 amino acids. The germline V and J ends were trimmed by 3 bases and 5 bases, with 19 bases remaining between them. This CDR3 is CASSHSGPGLSETQYF. DNA for the CDR3: TGCGCCAGCAGTCACTCAGGGCCCGGTTTATCGGAGACCCAGTACTTC.

The chain has TRBV5-1 and TRBJ2-1, with a tentative D call TRBD1 (5 bases). This CDR3 is built from 17 residues. V was cut by 4 bases and J by 1 base, with 18 bases left in between. Germline V lookup: CDR1 SGHRS, CDR2 YFSETQ. CDR3 DNA: TGCGCCAGCAGCGCCTTGCAGGGCCCCCGGTCCTACAATGAGCAGTTCTTC. Translating it yields CASSALQGPRSYNEQFF. Drawing the rest from reference TRBV5-1 and TRBJ2-1, the complete variable domain is KAGVTQTPRYLIKTRGQQVTLSCSPISGHRSVSWYQQTPGQGLQFLFEYFSETQRNKGNFPGRFSGRQFSNSRSEMNVSTLELGDSALYLCASSALQGPRSYNEQFFGPGTRLTVL.

The genes are TRBV30 and TRBJ1-1; TRBD1 agrees at 7 bases. V trimming: 4 bases; J trimming: 5 bases; junction bases outside the gene matches: 7. Germline loops: CDR1 GTSNPN, CDR2 SVGIG (reference sequence). The CDR3 contains 13 residues. Here the CDR3 DNA reads TGTGCCTGGACCAGACAGGGTAAGACTGAAGCTTTCTTT. Protein: CAWTRQGKTEAFF.

The chain uses TRBV19 and TRBJ2-7; 7 bases are shared with TRBD1. Germline CDR1 and CDR2: LNHDA and SQIVND (reference sequence). This CDR3 has 14 residues. The V gene end was trimmed by 3 bases and the J gene end by 2 bases; junction bases not matched to a gene: 4. CDR3 sequence reads: CASSMGTVAYEQYF. The CDR3 nucleotides read TGTGCCAGTAGTATGGGGACAGTAGCCTACGAGCAGTACTTC.

The chain carries TRBV28 and TRBJ1-4; D not resolved. The CDR3 is 15 residues long. Germline V gene data show CDR1 as MDHEN and CDR2 as SYDVKM. V was cut by 7 bases and J by 6 bases, with 18 bases left in between. DNA for the CDR3: TGTGCCAGCACTCAGGAACGAAGCTCGTATGAAAAACTGTTTTTT. Translation: CASTQERSSYEKLFF.

A few counts support this clone. CDR3 nucleotides: TGTGCCAGCAGTTACTCGGGACAGATGTATGGCTACACCTTC. This encodes CASSYSGQMYGYTF. The chain combines TRBV6-6 with TRBJ1-2; 7 bases are a match to TRBD1. V was pared by 0 bases and J by 5 bases, with 3 bases of the junction left unmatched. This CDR3 spans 14 amino acids. Germline assignment: CDR1 MNHNY and CDR2 SVGAGI (reference sequence).

The chain recombines TRBV6-5 with TRBJ2-2, with a possible D match to TRBD1 (5 bases). The CDR3 has 15 amino acids. V lost 2 bases, J lost 6 bases, and 13 bases lay in between. Germline CDR1 MNHEY, CDR2 SVGAGI. The CDR3 protein is CASSYEDPRAGELFF. The CDR3 nucleotides are TGTGCCAGCAGTTACGAGGACCCCAGGGCCGGGGAGCTGTTTTTT.

This chain links TRBV5-1 with TRBJ2-5, with 7 nucleotides matching TRBD1. The germline V gene has CDR1 SGHRS and CDR2 YFSETQ. V shed 0 bases, J shed 0 bases, and the junction held 2 bases outside the gene matches. The CDR3 length is 15 residues. The CDR3 region is CASSLVGQYQETQYF. The CDR3 bases are TGCGCCAGCAGCTTGGTGGGACAGTACCAAGAGACCCAGTACTTC.

This chain links TRBV6-6 with TRBJ1-2; 7 bases map to TRBD1. Germline V lookup: CDR1 MNHNY, CDR2 SVGAGI (reference sequence). This CDR3 is built from 12 residues. Trimming took 6 bases from V and 4 from J; bases not matched to a gene: 2. This CDR3 is CASRRQGYGYTF. The DNA for the CDR3 is TGTGCCAGCAGACGACAGGGCTATGGCTACACCTTC.

The chain combines TRBV5-4 with TRBJ2-3; D might be TRBD1 (5 bases). V lost 6 bases, J lost 3 bases, and 14 bases lay in between. Germline lookup yields CDR1 SGHNT and CDR2 YYREEE (reference sequence). This CDR3 has 14 amino acids. In DNA form, the CDR3 reads TGTGCCAGCAACCCGCAGGGTATTACAGATACGCAGTATTTT. Its translation: CASNPQGITDTQYF. The whole variable domain, remainder taken from reference TRBV5-4 and TRBJ2-3, is ETGVTQSPTHLIKTRGQQVTLRCSSQSGHNTVSWYQQALGQGPQFIFQYYREEENGRGNFPPRFSGLQFPNYSSELNVNALELDDSALYLCASNPQGITDTQYFGPGTRLTVL.

This clone has just a few counts. This chain connects TRBV2 to TRBJ1-5; 9 bases match TRBD1. This CDR3 region has 15 residues. The V segment lost 5 bases and the J segment 6 bases; nucleotides outside the gene matches: 8. Germline lookup yields CDR1 SNHLY and CDR2 FYNNEI. Here the CDR3 DNA reads TGTGCCAGCAGTTTATCACAGGGGGCAGGTCAGCCCCAGCATTTT. Amino acid sequence: CASSLSQGAGQPQHF.